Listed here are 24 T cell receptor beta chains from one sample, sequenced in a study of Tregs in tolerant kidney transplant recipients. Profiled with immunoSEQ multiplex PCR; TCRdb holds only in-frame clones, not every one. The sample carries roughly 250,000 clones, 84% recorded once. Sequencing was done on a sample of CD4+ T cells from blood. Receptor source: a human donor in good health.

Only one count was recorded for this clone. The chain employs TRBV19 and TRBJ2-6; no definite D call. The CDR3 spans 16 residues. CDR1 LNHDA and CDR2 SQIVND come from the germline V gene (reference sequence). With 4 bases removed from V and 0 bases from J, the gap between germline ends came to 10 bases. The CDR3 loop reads CASSTINLSGANVLTF. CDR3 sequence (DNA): TGTGCCAGTAGTACTATCAACCTCTCTGGGGCCAACGTCCTGACTTTC.

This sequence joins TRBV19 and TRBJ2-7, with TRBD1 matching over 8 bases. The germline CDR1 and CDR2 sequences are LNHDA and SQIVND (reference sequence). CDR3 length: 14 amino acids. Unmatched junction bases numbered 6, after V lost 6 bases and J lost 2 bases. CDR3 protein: CASSQGAGAYEQYF. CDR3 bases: TGTGCCAGTAGCCAGGGGGCGGGCGCCTACGAGCAGTACTTC.

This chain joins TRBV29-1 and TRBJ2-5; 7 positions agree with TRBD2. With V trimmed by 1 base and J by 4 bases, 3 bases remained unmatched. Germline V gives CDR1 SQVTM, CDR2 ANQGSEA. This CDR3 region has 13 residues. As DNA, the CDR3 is TGCAGCGTTGAAGGACTAGCAAGAGAGACCCAGTACTTC. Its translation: CSVEGLARETQYF.

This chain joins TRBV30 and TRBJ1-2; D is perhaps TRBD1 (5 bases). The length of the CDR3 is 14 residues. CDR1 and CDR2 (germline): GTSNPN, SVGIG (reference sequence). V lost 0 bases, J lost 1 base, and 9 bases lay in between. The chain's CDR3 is CAWSVAGLNYGYTF. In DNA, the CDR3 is TGTGCCTGGAGTGTAGCGGGACTTAACTATGGCTACACCTTC.

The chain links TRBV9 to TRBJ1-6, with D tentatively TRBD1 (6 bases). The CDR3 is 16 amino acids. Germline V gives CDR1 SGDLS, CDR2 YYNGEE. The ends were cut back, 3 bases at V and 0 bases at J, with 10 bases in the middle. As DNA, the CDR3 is TGTGCCAGCAGCGAAGGGGGAAGCTCCTATAATTCACCCCTCCACTTT. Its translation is CASSEGGSSYNSPLHF.

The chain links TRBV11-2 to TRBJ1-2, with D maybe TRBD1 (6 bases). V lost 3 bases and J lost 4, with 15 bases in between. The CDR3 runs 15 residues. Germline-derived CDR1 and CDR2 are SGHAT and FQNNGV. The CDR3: CASSFDRRIGYGYTF. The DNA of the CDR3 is TGTGCCAGCAGCTTTGACAGGAGGATCGGCTATGGCTACACCTTC.

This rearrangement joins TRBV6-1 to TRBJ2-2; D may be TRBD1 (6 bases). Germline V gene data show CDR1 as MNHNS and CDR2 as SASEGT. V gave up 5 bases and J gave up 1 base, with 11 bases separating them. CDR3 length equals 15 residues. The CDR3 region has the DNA TGTGCCAGCAGTTTCGACAGGTGGAACACCGGGGAGCTGTTTTTT. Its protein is CASSFDRWNTGELFF.

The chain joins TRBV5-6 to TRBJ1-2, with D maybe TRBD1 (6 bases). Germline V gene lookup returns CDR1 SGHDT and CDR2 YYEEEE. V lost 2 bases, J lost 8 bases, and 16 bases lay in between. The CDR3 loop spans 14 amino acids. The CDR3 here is CASSLKTGLKGYTF. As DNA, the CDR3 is TGTGCCAGCAGCTTAAAAACAGGGTTAAAAGGCTACACCTTC.

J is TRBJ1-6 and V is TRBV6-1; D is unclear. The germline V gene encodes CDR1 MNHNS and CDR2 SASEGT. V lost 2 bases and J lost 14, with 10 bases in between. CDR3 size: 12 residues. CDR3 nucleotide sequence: TGTGCCAGCAGTGAAAACTGGCAAGCCCTCCACTTT. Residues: CASSENWQALHF.

CDR3 nucleotide sequence: TGTGCCAGTAGTAATTGGGATTCGGGGGAGCAGTACTTC. Its translation: CASSNWDSGEQYF. V is TRBV19 and J is TRBJ2-7; tentatively, D is TRBD2 (5 bases). The CDR3 runs 13 residues. Deletions cut 4 bases from V and 7 bases from J, with 14 bases between. Per germline, CDR1 LNHDA and CDR2 SQIVND (reference sequence).

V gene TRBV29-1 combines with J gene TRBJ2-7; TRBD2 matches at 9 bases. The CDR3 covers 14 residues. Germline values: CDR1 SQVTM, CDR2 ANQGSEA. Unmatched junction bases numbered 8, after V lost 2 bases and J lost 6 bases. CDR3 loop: CSVEPGTSSSEQYF. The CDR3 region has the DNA TGCAGCGTTGAACCGGGGACTAGCTCGTCCGAGCAGTACTTC.

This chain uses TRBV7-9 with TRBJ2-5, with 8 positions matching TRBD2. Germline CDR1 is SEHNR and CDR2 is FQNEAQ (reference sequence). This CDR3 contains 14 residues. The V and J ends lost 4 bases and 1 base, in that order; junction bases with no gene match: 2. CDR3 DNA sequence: TGTGCCAGCAGCTGGGGGACTAGCCAAGAGACCCAGTACTTC. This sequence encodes CASSWGTSQETQYF.

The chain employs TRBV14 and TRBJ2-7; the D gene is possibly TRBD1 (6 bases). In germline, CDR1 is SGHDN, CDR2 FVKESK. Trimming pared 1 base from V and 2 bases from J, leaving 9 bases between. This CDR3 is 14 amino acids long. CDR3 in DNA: TGTGCCAGCAGCCAAGTGACAGGACCCTACGAGCAGTACTTC. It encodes CASSQVTGPYEQYF.

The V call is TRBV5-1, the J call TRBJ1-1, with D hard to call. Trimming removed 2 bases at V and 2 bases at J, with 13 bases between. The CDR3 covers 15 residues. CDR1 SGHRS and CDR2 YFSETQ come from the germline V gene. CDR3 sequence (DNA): TGCGCCAGCAGCTTCGGAGATCTTTATAACACTGAAGCTTTCTTT. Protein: CASSFGDLYNTEAFF.

CDR3 in amino acids: CASSVEPGSYNEQFF. CDR3 sequence (DNA): TGTGCCAGCAGCGTAGAGCCGGGTTCCTACAATGAGCAGTTCTTC. The V call is TRBV9, the J call TRBJ2-1; D remains unclear. V gave up 0 bases and J gave up 1 base, with 8 bases separating them. Germline loops: CDR1 SGDLS, CDR2 YYNGEE. This CDR3 has 15 residues.

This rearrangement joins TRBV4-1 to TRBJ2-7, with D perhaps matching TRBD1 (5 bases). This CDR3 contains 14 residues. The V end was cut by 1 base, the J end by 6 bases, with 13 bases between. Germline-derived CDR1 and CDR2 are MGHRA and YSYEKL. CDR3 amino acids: CASSQGLRVTEQYF. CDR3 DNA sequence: TGCGCCAGCAGCCAAGGGCTCAGGGTAACCGAGCAGTACTTC.

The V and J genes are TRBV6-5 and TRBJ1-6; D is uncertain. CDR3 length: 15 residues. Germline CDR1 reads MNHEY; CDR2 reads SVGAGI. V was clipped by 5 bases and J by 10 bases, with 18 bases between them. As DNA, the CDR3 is TGTGCCAGCAGTCCCGCTGGTGGGCTAGGATCACCCCTCCACTTT. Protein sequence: CASSPAGGLGSPLHF.

CDR3 sequence (DNA): TGTGCCAGTCATCCGGGACTAGCGAATCAGAATGAGCAGTTCTTC. Its protein product is CASHPGLANQNEQFF. This sequence joins TRBV19 and TRBJ2-1, with 10 bases identical to TRBD2. The V segment lost 8 bases and the J segment 7 bases; nucleotides outside the gene matches: 11. The CDR3 has 15 amino acids. Germline loops: CDR1 LNHDA, CDR2 SQIVND (reference sequence).

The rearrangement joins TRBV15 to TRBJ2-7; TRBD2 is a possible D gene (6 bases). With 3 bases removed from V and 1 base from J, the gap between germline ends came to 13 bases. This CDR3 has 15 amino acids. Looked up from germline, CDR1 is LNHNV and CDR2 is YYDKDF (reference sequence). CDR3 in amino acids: CATSRGGEQSYEQYF. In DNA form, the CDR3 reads TGTGCCACCAGCAGGGGCGGGGAACAGTCCTACGAGCAGTACTTC.

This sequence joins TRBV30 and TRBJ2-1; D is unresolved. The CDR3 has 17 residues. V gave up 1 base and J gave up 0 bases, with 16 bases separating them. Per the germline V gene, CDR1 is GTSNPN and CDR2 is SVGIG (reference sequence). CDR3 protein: CAWSGLSSTSSYNEQFF. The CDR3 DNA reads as TGTGCCTGGAGTGGTCTGAGTTCGACAAGCTCCTACAATGAGCAGTTCTTC.

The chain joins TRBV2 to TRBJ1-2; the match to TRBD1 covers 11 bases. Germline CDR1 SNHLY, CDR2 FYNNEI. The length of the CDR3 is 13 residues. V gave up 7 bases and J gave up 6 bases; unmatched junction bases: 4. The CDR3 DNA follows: TGTGCCAGCAATCGGGACAGGGGGGATGGCTACACCTTC. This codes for CASNRDRGDGYTF. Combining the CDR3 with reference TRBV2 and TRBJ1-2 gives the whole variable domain EPEVTQTPSHQVTQMGQEVILRCVPISNHLYFYWYRQILGQKVEFLVSFYNNEISEKSEIFDDQFSVERPDGSNFTLKIRSTKLEDSAMYFCASNRDRGDGYTFGSGTRLTVV.

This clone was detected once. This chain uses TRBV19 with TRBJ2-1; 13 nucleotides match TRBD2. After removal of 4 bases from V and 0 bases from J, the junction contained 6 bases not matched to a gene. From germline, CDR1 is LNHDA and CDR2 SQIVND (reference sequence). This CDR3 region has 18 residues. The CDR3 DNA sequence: TGTGCCAGTAGTAGGGGGACTAGCGGGACGAGCTCCTACAATGAGCAGTTCTTC. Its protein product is CASSRGTSGTSSYNEQFF.

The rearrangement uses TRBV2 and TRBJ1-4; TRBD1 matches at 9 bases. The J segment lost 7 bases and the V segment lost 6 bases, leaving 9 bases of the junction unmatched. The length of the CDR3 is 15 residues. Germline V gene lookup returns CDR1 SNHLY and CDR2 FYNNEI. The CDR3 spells CASRPGQGHIEKLFF. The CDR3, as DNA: TGTGCCAGCAGGCCGGGACAGGGCCACATTGAAAAACTGTTTTTT.

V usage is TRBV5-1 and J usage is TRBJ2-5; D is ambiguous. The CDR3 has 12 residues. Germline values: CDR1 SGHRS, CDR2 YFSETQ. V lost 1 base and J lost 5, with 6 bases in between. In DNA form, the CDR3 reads TGCGCCAGCAGCTTGACCAGGGAGACCCAGTACTTC. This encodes CASSLTRETQYF.